This T cell receptor (beta chain) originates from a study of cytomegalovirus exposure and HLA in healthy donors. Looking at the study overall: An early release of data contained about 85 million unique TCRs, which came from HLA-typed donors.

General study results and limits: Later analysis indicated greater clonal expansion among HLA-associated TCR beta chains than among equally common other chains. Accurate prediction of most subjects' HLA-A and HLA-B alleles from TCR beta sequences was reported.

The CDR3 runs to 14 residues. Trimming removed 4 bases at V and 6 bases at J, with 15 bases between. Looked up from germline, CDR1 is LNHNV and CDR2 is YYDKDF (reference sequence). With 60 Vbeta and 13 Jbeta primers, the PCR was carried out. Sequencing was performed with immunoSEQ multiplex PCR; in TCRdb, only in-frame clones are kept and a portion is missing. Altogether hundreds of thousands of clones are present, more than 80% being singletons, with the ten largest covering 2.9%. Regarding this clone: Its antigen is unknown.

The sequenced sample consisted of PBMCs. V and J are TRBV15 and TRBJ2-5; a possible D gene is TRBD1 (5 bases). The receptor was isolated from a man aged 25 to 40 in good health and CMV-seronegative. CDR3 DNA: TGTGCCACCAGCACTCGACAGACACTACAGACCCAGTACTTC. Residues: CATSTRQTLQTQYF.